These 24 T cell receptor beta chains originate from one sample sequenced in a study of blood T cell repertoires in COVID-19. Sequencing was performed with immunoSEQ multiplex PCR; in TCRdb, only in-frame clones are kept and a portion is missing. The sample holds roughly 120,000 clones, roughly 80% seen once. Sequences were obtained from peripheral blood. Source of these receptors: a man aged 50 to 59 with acute or convalescent COVID-19.

The V call is TRBV5-1, the J call TRBJ2-2; 7 bases fit TRBD1. The germline gives CDR1 SGHRS, CDR2 YFSETQ. CDR3 length: 14 residues. V dropped 0 bases and J dropped 5; count of bases not matched to a gene: 1. The CDR3 region is CASSLARGTGELFF. CDR3 DNA sequence: TGCGCCAGCAGCTTGGCCAGGGGGACCGGGGAGCTGTTTTTT.

The chain is built from TRBV5-1 and TRBJ2-4, with 8 bases aligning to TRBD1. Per germline, CDR1 SGHRS and CDR2 YFSETQ. Trimming at V came to 4 bases and at J to 8 bases, leaving 11 bases not matched to a gene. CDR3 size: 15 residues. CDR3 sequence reads: CASSLGDPDRDIQYF. DNA for the CDR3: TGCGCCAGCAGCCTAGGGGATCCGGACAGGGACATTCAGTACTTC.

The chain is built from TRBV19 and TRBJ2-1; 9 bases agree with TRBD2. V lost 4 bases, J lost 1 base, and 8 bases stayed unmatched. Germline assignment: CDR1 LNHDA and CDR2 SQIVND (reference sequence). The CDR3 length is 17 residues. The CDR3 reads CASSTPRLAGSYNEQFF. The CDR3 region has the DNA TGTGCCAGTAGTACCCCTCGGCTAGCGGGGTCCTACAATGAGCAGTTCTTC.

The genes are TRBV5-1 and TRBJ1-2; TRBD1 aligns across 7 bases. Germline values: CDR1 SGHRS, CDR2 YFSETQ. This CDR3 region has 15 residues. V dropped 4 bases and J dropped 2; count of bases not matched to a gene: 8. The CDR3 coding sequence is TGCGCCAGCAGCCATACGACAGGGACGAACTATGGCTACACCTTC. Translation: CASSHTTGTNYGYTF.

V and J are TRBV3-1 (or the pseudogene TRBV3-2) and TRBJ2-5, with D perhaps TRBD2 (6 bases). V lost 3 bases and J lost 5, with 19 bases in between. This CDR3 is 16 amino acids long. Germline V CDR1 and CDR2: LGHDT, YNNKEL (reference sequence). CDR3 protein: CASSHSLWGVSETQYF. Written as DNA, the CDR3 is TGTGCCAGCAGCCACTCCCTGTGGGGGGTGTCGGAGACCCAGTACTTC.

The chain joins TRBV6-5 to TRBJ1-2; TRBD1 matches 9 bases. CDR1 and CDR2 (germline): MNHEY, SVGAGI. The CDR3 covers 14 residues. Losses at the gene ends were 6 bases for V and 8 bases for J; bases not matched to a gene: 10. CDR3 coding DNA: TGTGCCAGCAGGGGACAGGGAGGCGGCCGCGGCTACACCTTC. Its translation is CASRGQGGGRGYTF.

J is TRBJ1-1 and V is TRBV5-1, with a possible D match to TRBD1 (5 bases). V gave up 4 bases and J gave up 4 bases, with 8 bases separating them. From germline, CDR1 is SGHRS and CDR2 YFSETQ. This CDR3 is 12 amino acids long. CDR3 coding DNA: TGCGCCAGCAGCCAGGGTGGCACTGAAGCTTTCTTT. Its protein product is CASSQGGTEAFF.

This clone came up once. The chain uses TRBV10-1 and TRBJ2-5; D not resolved. Germline V gene sequence: CDR1 WNHNN, CDR2 SYGVQD (reference sequence). The V and J ends lost 8 bases and 5 bases respectively, with 9 bases between them. The CDR3 is 11 residues long. CDR3 sequence (DNA): TGCGCCAGCTCTGACGGGGAGACCCAGTACTTC. Translated, it gives CASSDGETQYF.

The chain is built from TRBV5-1 and TRBJ2-3; D may be TRBD1 (5 bases). The V end was cut by 7 bases, the J end by 4 bases, with 13 bases between. CDR1 is SGHRS, CDR2 YFSETQ, per germline. This CDR3 region has 13 residues. For the CDR3, the DNA is TGCGCCAGCTTCAGGGAAAGAGCAGATACGCAGTATTTT. Residues: CASFRERADTQYF.

The V gene is TRBV5-1, the J gene TRBJ1-2; the match to TRBD1 covers 8 bases. V dropped 0 bases and J dropped 6; count of bases not matched to a gene: 7. CDR1 is SGHRS and CDR2 is YFSETQ in the germline V gene. The CDR3 has 15 residues. The CDR3 bases are TGCGCCAGCAGCTTGGATCTCCAGGGGGCTGATGGCTACACCTTC. This gives the protein CASSLDLQGADGYTF.

This clone was recorded many times. This chain links TRBV12-3 or TRBV12-4 with TRBJ2-7; 7 nucleotides agree with TRBD2. The trim removed 6 bases at V and 6 bases at J, leaving 8 bases unmatched. This CDR3 has 13 amino acids. Here the CDR3 reads CASSRNTGGEQYF. The CDR3 bases are TGTGCCAGCAGCCGCAATACGGGAGGCGAGCAGTACTTC.

This clone was seen a few times. The chain uses TRBV9 and TRBJ2-7; D uncertain. Looked up from germline, CDR1 is SGDLS and CDR2 is YYNGEE. V lost 4 bases and J 3 bases, leaving 14 bases between the germline ends. This CDR3 region has 14 residues. CDR3 in amino acids: CASSTTPGSYEQYF. CDR3 DNA: TGTGCCAGCAGCACCACCCCTGGCAGCTACGAGCAGTACTTC.

This rearrangement joins TRBV7-2 to TRBJ1-5; D remains ambiguous. Germline lookup yields CDR1 SGHTA and CDR2 FQGNSA. Trimming stripped 1 base from V and 3 bases from J, with 7 bases between. CDR3 length: 14 amino acids. The CDR3 is CASSLDGDNQPQHF. CDR3 nucleotide sequence: TGTGCCAGCAGCTTAGACGGGGACAATCAGCCCCAGCATTTT.

The table lists this clone with a count of one. This rearrangement joins TRBV6-6 to TRBJ2-7; 7 bases are a match to TRBD1. CDR1 is MNHNY, CDR2 SVGAGI, per germline (reference sequence). CDR3 length: 15 amino acids. V shed 0 bases, J shed 6 bases, and the junction held 8 bases outside the gene matches. The CDR3 is CASSYSGTEDGEQYF. In nucleotides, the CDR3 is TGTGCCAGCAGTTACTCTGGGACAGAGGATGGCGAGCAGTACTTC.

The chain joins TRBV20-1 to TRBJ2-3, with TRBD2 matching 10 bases. Unmatched junction bases numbered 13, after V lost 3 bases and J lost 4 bases. The CDR3 totals 17 residues. The germline V gene encodes CDR1 DFQATT and CDR2 SNEGSKA (reference sequence). The CDR3 region has the DNA TGCAGTGCTAGTGTGCTAGCGGGGGCCAGGAGTGCAGATACGCAGTATTTT. Translating it yields CSASVLAGARSADTQYF.

This clone has a handful of counts. This chain uses TRBV6-1 with TRBJ1-2, with a tentative D call TRBD1 (5 bases). This CDR3 spans 14 amino acids. The V gene's germline CDR1 is MNHNS and CDR2 SASEGT. The V end was cut by 3 bases, the J end by 8 bases, with 16 bases between. CDR3 in amino acids: CASSDRAETHGYTF. In DNA, the CDR3 is TGTGCCAGCAGTGACAGGGCGGAGACTCACGGCTACACCTTC.

V gene TRBV11-2 combines with J gene TRBJ1-2; TRBD1 might be the D (6 bases). CDR1 is SGHAT, CDR2 FQNNGV, per germline. The germline V and J ends were trimmed by 5 bases and 3 bases, with 10 bases remaining between them. The CDR3 contains 13 residues. DNA of the CDR3: TGTGCCAGCAGCCCCCCAGGGGACTATGGCTACACCTTC. Its protein product is CASSPPGDYGYTF.

This clone occurred once. The V and J genes are TRBV2 and TRBJ1-1, with unresolved D. The CDR3 length is 12 residues. V was clipped by 6 bases and J by 4 bases, with 9 bases between them. The germline V gene encodes CDR1 SNHLY and CDR2 FYNNEI. CDR3 bases: TGTGCCAGCAGGGCCGCCGTCACTGAAGCTTTCTTT. Translation: CASRAAVTEAFF.

The gene calls are TRBV12-3 or TRBV12-4 and TRBJ1-2, with D uncertain. This CDR3 contains 13 residues. V was trimmed by 1 base and J by 7 bases, leaving 10 bases between them. The CDR3 DNA reads as TGTGCCAGCAGTTTAGGAGTTGGTCGTGGCTACACCTTC. Translation gives CASSLGVGRGYTF.

This clone was recorded a few times. The chain has TRBV28 and TRBJ2-1, with 15 nucleotides matching TRBD2. V gave up 10 bases and J gave up 3 bases; unmatched junction bases: 16. CDR3 size: 19 residues. Per germline, CDR1 MDHEN and CDR2 SYDVKM. The CDR3 sequence: CATAPGGGLAGGIYNEQFF. CDR3 in DNA: TGTGCCACCGCACCGGGAGGGGGACTAGCGGGAGGTATCTACAATGAGCAGTTCTTC.

The V call is TRBV7-7, the J call TRBJ2-5; the D is unclear. The CDR3 consists of 13 residues. The germline CDR1 and CDR2 sequences are SSHAT and FNYEAQ (reference sequence). Trimming shortened V by 3 bases and J by 1 base, and 6 bases separated the two germline ends. CDR3 amino acids: CASSFNSQETQYF. The DNA of the CDR3 is TGTGCCAGCAGCTTTAACTCCCAAGAGACCCAGTACTTC.

The count of this clone is one. The V call is TRBV5-4, the J call TRBJ2-5; D unresolved. This CDR3 comprises 13 residues. Trimming took 4 bases from V and 1 from J, leaving 8 bases between them. Germline V gene sequence: CDR1 SGHNT, CDR2 YYREEE (reference sequence). As DNA, the CDR3 is TGTGCCAGCAGCCTCCAGTCCCAAGAGACCCAGTACTTC. Amino acids: CASSLQSQETQYF.

In the case of this clone: A read error may account for a junction end that differs from germline. The chain is built from TRBV2 and TRBJ2-3; D gene unclear. The CDR3 spans 10 residues. Germline assignment: CDR1 SNHLY and CDR2 FYNNEI. This CDR3 is CASSEARHHF. CDR3 nucleotide sequence: TGTGCCAGCAGTGAAGCACGACACCATTTT.

This clone was recorded once. The V gene is TRBV2, the J gene TRBJ1-5; D is unresolved. The CDR3 spans 13 residues. CDR1 and CDR2 (germline): SNHLY, FYNNEI. V was shortened by 5 bases and J by 6 bases, with 11 bases between the two germline ends. Written as DNA, the CDR3 is TGTGCCAGCAGTTTGGGAGGAGGTCAGCCCCAGCATTTT. The encoded protein is CASSLGGGQPQHF.